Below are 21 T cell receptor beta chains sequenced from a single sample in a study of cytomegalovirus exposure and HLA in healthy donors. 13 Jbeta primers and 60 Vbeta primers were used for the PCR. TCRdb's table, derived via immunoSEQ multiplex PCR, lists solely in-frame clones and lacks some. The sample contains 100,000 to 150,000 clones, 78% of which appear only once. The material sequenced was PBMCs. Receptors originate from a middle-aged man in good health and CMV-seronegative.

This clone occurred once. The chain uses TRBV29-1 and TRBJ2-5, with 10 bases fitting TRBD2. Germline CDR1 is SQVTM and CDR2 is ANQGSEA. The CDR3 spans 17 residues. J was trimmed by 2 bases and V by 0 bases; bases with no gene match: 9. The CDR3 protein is CSVEDPDLAGDQETQYF. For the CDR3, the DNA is TGCAGCGTTGAAGATCCTGACCTAGCGGGGGATCAAGAGACCCAGTACTTC.

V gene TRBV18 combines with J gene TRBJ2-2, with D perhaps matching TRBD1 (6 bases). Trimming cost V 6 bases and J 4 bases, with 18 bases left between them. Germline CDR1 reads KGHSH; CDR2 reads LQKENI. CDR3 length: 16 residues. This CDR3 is CASSRLGAQFTGELFF. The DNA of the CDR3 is TGTGCCAGCTCGCGGCTGGGGGCCCAGTTCACCGGGGAGCTGTTTTTT.

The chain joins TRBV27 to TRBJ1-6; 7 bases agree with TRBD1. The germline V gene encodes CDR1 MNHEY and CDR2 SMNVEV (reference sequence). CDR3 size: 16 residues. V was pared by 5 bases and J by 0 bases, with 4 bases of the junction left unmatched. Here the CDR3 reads CASSARDSSYNSPLHF. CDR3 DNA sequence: TGTGCCAGCAGTGCCAGGGACAGCTCCTATAATTCACCCCTCCACTTT.

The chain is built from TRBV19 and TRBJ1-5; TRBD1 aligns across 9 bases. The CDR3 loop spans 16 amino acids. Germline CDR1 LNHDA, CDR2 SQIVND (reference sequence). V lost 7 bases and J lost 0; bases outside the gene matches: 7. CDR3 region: CASTRDREDSNQPQHF. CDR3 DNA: TGTGCCAGTACCAGGGACAGGGAGGATAGCAATCAGCCCCAGCATTTT. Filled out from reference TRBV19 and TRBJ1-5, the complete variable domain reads DGGITQSPKYLFRKEGQNVTLSCEQNLNHDAMYWYRQDPGQGLRLIYYSQIVNDFQKGDIAEGYSVSREKKESFPLTVTSAQKNPTAFYLCASTRDREDSNQPQHFGDGTRLSIL.

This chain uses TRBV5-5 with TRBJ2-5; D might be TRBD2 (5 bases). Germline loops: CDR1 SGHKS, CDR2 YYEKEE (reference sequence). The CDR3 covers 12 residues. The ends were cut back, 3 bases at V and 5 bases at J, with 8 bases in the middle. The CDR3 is CASSYSEETQYF. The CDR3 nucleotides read TGTGCCAGCAGCTATAGCGAGGAGACCCAGTACTTC.

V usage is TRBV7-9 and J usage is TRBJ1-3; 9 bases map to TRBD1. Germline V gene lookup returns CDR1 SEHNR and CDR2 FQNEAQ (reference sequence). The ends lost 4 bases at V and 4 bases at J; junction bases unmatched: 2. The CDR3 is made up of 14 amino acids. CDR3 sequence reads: CASSWGQGGNTIYF. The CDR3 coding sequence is TGTGCCAGCAGCTGGGGACAGGGAGGAAACACCATATATTTT.

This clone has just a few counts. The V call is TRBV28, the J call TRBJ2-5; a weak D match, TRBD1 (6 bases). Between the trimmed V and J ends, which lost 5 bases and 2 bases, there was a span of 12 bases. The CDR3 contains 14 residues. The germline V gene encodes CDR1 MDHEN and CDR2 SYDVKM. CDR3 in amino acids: CASSTADRQETQYF. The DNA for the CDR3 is TGTGCCAGCAGTACCGCGGACAGACAAGAGACCCAGTACTTC.

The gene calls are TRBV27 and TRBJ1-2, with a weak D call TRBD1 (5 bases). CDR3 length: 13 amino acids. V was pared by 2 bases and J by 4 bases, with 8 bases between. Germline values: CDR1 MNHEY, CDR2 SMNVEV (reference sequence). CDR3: CASSLRGIYGYTF. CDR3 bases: TGTGCCAGCAGTTTAAGGGGTATCTATGGCTACACCTTC.

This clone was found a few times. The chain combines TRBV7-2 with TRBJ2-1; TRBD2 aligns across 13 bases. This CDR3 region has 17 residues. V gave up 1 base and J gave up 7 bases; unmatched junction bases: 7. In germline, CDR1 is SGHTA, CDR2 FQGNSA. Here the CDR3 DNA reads TGTGCCAGCAGCTTAGTCCCCGGGACTAGCGGGGTGAATGAGCAGTTCTTC. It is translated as CASSLVPGTSGVNEQFF.

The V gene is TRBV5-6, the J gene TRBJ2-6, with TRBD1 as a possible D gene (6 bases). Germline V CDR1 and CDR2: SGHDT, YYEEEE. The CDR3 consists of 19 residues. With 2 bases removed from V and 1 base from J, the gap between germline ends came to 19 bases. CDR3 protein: CASSLGAQGTPSGANVLTF. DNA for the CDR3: TGTGCCAGCAGCTTAGGGGCACAGGGAACCCCTTCTGGGGCCAACGTCCTGACTTTC.

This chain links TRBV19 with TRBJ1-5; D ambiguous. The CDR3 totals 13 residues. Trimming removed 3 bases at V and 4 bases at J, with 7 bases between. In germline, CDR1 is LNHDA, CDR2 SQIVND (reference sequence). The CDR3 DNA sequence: TGTGCCAGTAGTATTTCGGAGAATCAGCCCCAGCATTTT. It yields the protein CASSISENQPQHF.

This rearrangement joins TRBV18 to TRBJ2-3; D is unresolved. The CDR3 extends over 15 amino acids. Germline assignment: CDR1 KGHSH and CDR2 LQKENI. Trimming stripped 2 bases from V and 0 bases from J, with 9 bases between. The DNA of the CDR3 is TGTGCCAGCTCACCAACAAGCGCGAGCACAGATACGCAGTATTTT. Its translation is CASSPTSASTDTQYF.

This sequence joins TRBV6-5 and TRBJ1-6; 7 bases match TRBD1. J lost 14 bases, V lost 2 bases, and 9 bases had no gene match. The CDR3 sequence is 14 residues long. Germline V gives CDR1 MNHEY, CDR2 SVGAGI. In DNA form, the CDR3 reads TGTGCCAGCAGTTACGGGACAGATATCATCACCCTCCACTTT. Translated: CASSYGTDIITLHF.

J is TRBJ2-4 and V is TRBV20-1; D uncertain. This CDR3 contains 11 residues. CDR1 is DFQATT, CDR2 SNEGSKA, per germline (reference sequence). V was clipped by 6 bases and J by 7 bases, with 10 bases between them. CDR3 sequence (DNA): TGCAGTGCCAGCGCCGGGAACATTCAGTACTTC. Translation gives CSASAGNIQYF.

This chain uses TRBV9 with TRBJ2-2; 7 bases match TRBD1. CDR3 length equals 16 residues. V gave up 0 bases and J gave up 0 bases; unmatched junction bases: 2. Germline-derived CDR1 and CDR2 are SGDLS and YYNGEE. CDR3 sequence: CASSVEGTANTGELFF. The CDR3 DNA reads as TGTGCCAGCAGCGTAGAGGGGACAGCGAACACCGGGGAGCTGTTTTTT.

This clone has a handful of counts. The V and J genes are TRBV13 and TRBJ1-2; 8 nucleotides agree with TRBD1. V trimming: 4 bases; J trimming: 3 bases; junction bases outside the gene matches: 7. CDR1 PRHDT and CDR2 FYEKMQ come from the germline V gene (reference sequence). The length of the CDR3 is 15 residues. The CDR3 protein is CASSSYRGYYYGYTF. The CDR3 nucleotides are TGTGCCAGCAGCTCCTACAGGGGGTATTACTATGGCTACACCTTC.

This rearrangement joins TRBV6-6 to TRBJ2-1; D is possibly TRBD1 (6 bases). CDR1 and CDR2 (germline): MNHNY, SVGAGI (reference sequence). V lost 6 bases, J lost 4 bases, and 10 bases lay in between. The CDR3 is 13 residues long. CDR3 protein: CASSRQDYNEQFF. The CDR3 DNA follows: TGTGCCAGCAGCCGACAGGATTACAATGAGCAGTTCTTC.

The CDR3 is CASSYGQGFEAFF. The CDR3 DNA reads as TGTGCCAGCAGTTACGGGCAGGGGTTTGAAGCTTTCTTT. The J gene is TRBJ1-1, the V gene TRBV6-5; a weak D match, TRBD1 (6 bases). Germline CDR1 reads MNHEY; CDR2 reads SVGAGI. The germline V and J ends were trimmed by 2 bases and 7 bases, with 11 bases remaining between them. This CDR3 comprises 13 residues.

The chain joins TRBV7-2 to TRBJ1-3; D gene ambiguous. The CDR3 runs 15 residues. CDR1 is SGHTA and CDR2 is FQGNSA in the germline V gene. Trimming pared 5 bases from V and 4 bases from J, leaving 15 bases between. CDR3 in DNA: TGTGCCAGCAGCCACGACGGGGTGGAAGGAAACACCATATATTTT. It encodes CASSHDGVEGNTIYF.

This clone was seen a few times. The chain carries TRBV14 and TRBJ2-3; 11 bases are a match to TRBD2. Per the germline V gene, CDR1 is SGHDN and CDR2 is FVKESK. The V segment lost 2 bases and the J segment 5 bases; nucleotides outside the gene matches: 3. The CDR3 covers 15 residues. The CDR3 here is CASSQLAGGLDTQYF. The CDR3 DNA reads TGTGCCAGCAGCCAACTAGCGGGGGGATTAGATACGCAGTATTTT.

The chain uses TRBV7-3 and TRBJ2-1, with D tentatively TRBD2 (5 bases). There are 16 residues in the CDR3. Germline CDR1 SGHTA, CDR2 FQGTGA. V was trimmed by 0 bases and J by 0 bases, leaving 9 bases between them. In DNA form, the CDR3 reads TGTGCCAGCAGCTTAACGCCCCGGGGCTCCTACAATGAGCAGTTCTTC. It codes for CASSLTPRGSYNEQFF.